A selection of T cell receptor beta chains follows, all from one sample in a study of patients and donors after allogeneic stem cell transplantation. TCRdb recomputed calls from the RT-PCR reads with MiXCR, one row per CDR3 protein. The sample consists of over 350,000 distinct CDR3 sequences, 16% of them appearing once. The sequenced sample was blood, either unsorted or a sorted T cell fraction (not recorded which). The receptor source for this set is a human donor who was either an allogeneic HSCT recipient or a stem cell or donor lymphocyte infusion donor (not recorded which). It is not recorded whose cells these are; they may come from a transplant donor. The CDR3 runs from the conserved cysteine through the conserved F or W. The order of the fields is V gene, clone size, D gene, J gene, CDR3 DNA, CDR3 protein. The D gene is left open where the match is weak. Clone size is stated in some rows and not others, as once, few, many or a class when expanded.

>TRBV21-1|-|-|TRBJ2-5
TGTGCCAGCAGCAAGGTGACCTCAGGGACCCAGTACTTC
CASSKVTSGTQYF
>TRBV20-1|-|-|TRBJ2-7
TGCAGTGCTAGAGATCTGAGCTCCTACGAGCAGTACTTC
CSARDLSSYEQYF
>TRBV6-2/TRBV6-3|few|TRBD2|TRBJ2-1
TGTGCCAGCAGGTTAGCGGGGGTCTCCTACAATGAGCAGTTCTTC
CASRLAGVSYNEQFF
>TRBV4-3|few|-|TRBJ1-3
TGCGCCAGCAGCCAAGATTTTGTCGAGAACACCATATATTTT
CASSQDFVENTIYF
>TRBV7-2|few|-|TRBJ2-5
TGTGCCAGCAGCTCCAGGAGGGGCCAGATCCCGCAAGAGACCCAGTACTTC
CASSSRRGQIPQETQYF
>TRBV5-1|-|-|TRBJ2-7
TGCGCCAGCAGCTGGGACGGATTCTACGAGCAGTACTTC
CASSWDGFYEQYF
>TRBV20-1|-|TRBD2|TRBJ2-7
TGCAGCGCTCTAGCGGGGAGTCCCTACGAGCAGTACTTC
CSALAGSPYEQYF
>TRBV20-1|few|TRBD1|TRBJ1-2
TGCAGTGCCCCCGGGACAGGGGAGGTTGGCTACACCTTC
CSAPGTGEVGYTF
>TRBV4-1|-|TRBD2|TRBJ2-7
TGCGCCACCTCGGTCGGGGGGGAGCAGTACTTC
CATSVGGEQYF
>TRBV9|-|-|TRBJ1-3
TGTGCCAGCAGCGCTTTAGGGGGAATTACTGGAAACACCATATATTTT
CASSALGGITGNTIYF
>TRBV25-1|-|TRBD1|TRBJ2-3
TGTGCCAGCAGTGAACAGGGGGCATTAACAGATACGCAGTATTTT
CASSEQGALTDTQYF
>TRBV11-1|-|-|TRBJ2-1
TGTGCCAGCAGCTTAGGTTCCGTTAGAGTGGATGAGCAGTTCTTC
CASSLGSVRVDEQFF
>TRBV5-1|few|TRBD1|TRBJ2-7
TGCGCCAGCAGCTCAACAGGGGCCTACTCCTACGAGCAGTACTTC
CASSSTGAYSYEQYF
>TRBV2|-|TRBD1|TRBJ2-7
TGTGCCAGCAGCGTGGACAGGTCCTACGAGCAGTACTTC
CASSVDRSYEQYF
>TRBV9|few|-|TRBJ1-2
TGTGCCAGCAGCCCCCCGGCAGGGGTGGGTGGCTACACCTTC
CASSPPAGVGGYTF
>TRBV29-1|-|-|TRBJ1-4
TGCAGCGTTGGAACAGGGAGCAAAGGTGAAAAACTGTTTTTT
CSVGTGSKGEKLFF
>TRBV27|-|-|TRBJ1-2
TGTGCCAGCAGGAGGACTGACACGGAACGCTACTATGGCTACACCTTC
CASRRTDTERYYGYTF
>TRBV20-1|few|TRBD2|TRBJ2-1
TGCAGTGCTGTTGGTAGCGGGAGGCTAAGGAGGGCTGAGCAGTTCTTC
CSAVGSGRLRRAEQFF
>TRBV6-5|-|-|TRBJ2-7
TGTGCCAGCAGTTATCGGGGTCTTGGGTACGAGCAGTACTTC
CASSYRGLGYEQYF
>TRBV28|few|-|TRBJ2-5
TGTGCCAGCAGTTCTGACGGGGGCCAGTACTTC
CASSSDGGQYF
>TRBV9|few|TRBD1|TRBJ1-3
TGTGCCAGCAGCGTACGGGACAGTACCTCAGGAAACACCATATATTTT
CASSVRDSTSGNTIYF
>TRBV11-3|-|-|TRBJ2-5
TGTGCCAGCAGCTACGTCAGGGACTACCAAGAGACCCAGTACTTC
CASSYVRDYQETQYF
>TRBV27|many|-|TRBJ2-3
TGTGCCAGCAGTTCAATACTAGCATCTACGCAGTATTTT
CASSSILASTQYF
>TRBV19|-|-|TRBJ2-2
TGTGCCAGTAGTATAGGAAGGACAGAGAACACCGGGGAGCTGTTTTTT
CASSIGRTENTGELFF
>TRBV6-1|many|TRBD1|TRBJ1-2
TGTGCCAGCAGTGGGCCGGGACAGGGGTATGGCTACACCTTC
CASSGPGQGYGYTF
>TRBV28|few|TRBD2|TRBJ2-3
TGTGCCAGCTCGAGAGGATTAGGGACTACCACAGATACGCAGTATTTT
CASSRGLGTTTDTQYF
>TRBV4-3|-|-|TRBJ2-2
TGCGCCAGCACCTCACGATCTCCGGGAACCGGGGAGCTGTTTTTT
CASTSRSPGTGELFF
>TRBV11-2|-|-|TRBJ2-7
TGTGCCAGCAGCTTAGCAGTGAGGACCTACGAGCAGTACTTC
CASSLAVRTYEQYF
>TRBV6-2/TRBV6-3|few|-|TRBJ1-2
TGTGCCAGCAGTTACGCCATCCTTTGGGCCACCATCTACACCTTC
CASSYAILWATIYTF